This T cell receptor (beta chain) was documented in a study of T cells in pancreatic ductal adenocarcinoma. Study-wide points: Compared with tumor, blood showed more total productive templates and about 8.1-fold more clonotypes. No significant tumor-blood clonality difference; means were about 0.1 and 0.065. The resected pancreatic cancer cohort was biased toward the minority with early-stage disease.

On this clone itself: Its antigen is still unknown.

Selected pancreatic ductal adenocarcinoma patients had undergone surgery without neoadjuvant therapy. The V and J ends lost 2 bases and 4 bases respectively, with 17 bases between them. The CDR3 length is 16 residues. Some clones are missing from TCRdb's copy, which holds only in-frame ones; the method was immunoSEQ multiplex PCR. The sample shows roughly 8,700 clones, around 92% of them seen only once. The sample taken for sequencing was PBMCs. V usage is TRBV23-1 and J usage is TRBJ2-5, with D possibly TRBD2 on 6 matching bases. TRBV23-1 is an ORF for which the function is uncertain. The receptor was derived from a human donor with pancreatic ductal adenocarcinoma. CDR3 nucleotides: TGCGCCAGCAGTCAACCATCGACCCTGGGGGGAGAGACCCAGTACTTC. This gives the protein CASSQPSTLGGETQYF.